A selection of T cell receptor beta chains follows, all from one sample in a study of blood T cell repertoires in COVID-19. The assay was immunoSEQ multiplex PCR, and TCRdb's table has in-frame clones only and misses some. The sample shows 250,000 to 350,000 clones, about nine tenths of them seen only once. The sample comprised peripheral blood. Receptors were obtained from a woman aged 25 to 45 with COVID-19, enrolled during active disease. The CDR3 runs from the conserved cysteine through the conserved F or W. D genes are given only for firm matches. Expanded clones are given a class, and other clones once, few, many or no size at all.

cdr3_nt cdr3_aa clone_size d_call j_call v_call
TGTGCCAGCAGCGCAGGGGGGAATCAGCCCCAGCATTTT CASSAGGNQPQHF - TRBD1 TRBJ1-5 TRBV5-4
TGTGCCAGCTCACCACTCACCCTGGGACAGGGTCATGGCTACACCTTC CASSPLTLGQGHGYTF - TRBD1 TRBJ1-2 TRBV18
TGTGCCGGCACAGGGGTGGGTTCACCCCTCCACTTT CAGTGVGSPLHF - TRBD1 TRBJ1-6 TRBV30
TGTGCCACCTGCCGGGACAAGTTTTCCGATTCACCCCTCCACTTT CATCRDKFSDSPLHF - - TRBJ1-6 TRBV10-3
TGTGCCAGCAGTGAGACAGGGATCAGAGGAAACACCATATATTTT CASSETGIRGNTIYF few TRBD1 TRBJ1-3 TRBV28
TGTGCCAGCAGCTTAGGAGACAGGGGTGACGGTACGCAGTATTTT CASSLGDRGDGTQYF - TRBD1 TRBJ2-3 TRBV13
TGTGCCAGCAGTGGCGCCAGGCAGGGGGTTAACTATGGCTACACCTTC CASSGARQGVNYGYTF - TRBD1 TRBJ1-2 TRBV6-1
TGCAGCGTGGGGACAGCCCTCGGAGCCCAGCATTTT CSVGTALGAQHF - TRBD1 TRBJ1-5 TRBV29-1
TGTGCCAGCAGCCCCGACAGGGGAGTAGAGACCCAGTACTTC CASSPDRGVETQYF - TRBD1 TRBJ2-5 TRBV7-2
TGCGCCAGCAGCTTCTCCGCTAGCGGGAGGGCCAGCGAGCAGTTCTTC CASSFSASGRASEQFF - TRBD2 TRBJ2-1 TRBV5-1
TGTGCCACCAGTGACTCACTAGCGGGAGGATACACCGGGGAGCTGTTTTTT CATSDSLAGGYTGELFF once TRBD2 TRBJ2-2 TRBV24-1
TGTGCCAGCAGTGAAATGAGGGAGCAGTACTTC CASSEMREQYF - - TRBJ2-7 TRBV2
TGTGCCAGCAGTCTACAGGGGGAAAACTATGGCTACACCTTC CASSLQGENYGYTF once TRBD1 TRBJ1-2 TRBV2
TGTGCCAGCACTCCCGAGGGTGGGTTGTCACCCCTCCACTTT CASTPEGGLSPLHF once - TRBJ1-6 TRBV3-1/TRBV3-2
TGTGCCAGTTCTTTAAGGGCGGGAGGGCCAACACCCACCGGGGAGCTGTTTTTT CASSLRAGGPTPTGELFF - TRBD2 TRBJ2-2 TRBV19
TGTGCCAGCAAGCGGACTTCCGCGGAGACCCAGTACTTC CASKRTSAETQYF - - TRBJ2-5 TRBV6-5
TGTGCCAGCAGCCGACAGGGAGTCCACGAGCAGTACTTC CASSRQGVHEQYF - TRBD1 TRBJ2-7 TRBV28
TGTGCCAGCTCGACCAGGGGAGAAGGTGAGCAGTTCTTC CASSTRGEGEQFF - - TRBJ2-1 TRBV18
TGTGCCAGCAGTGGGCCGGGACAGGGGATTGGCTACACCTTC CASSGPGQGIGYTF - TRBD1 TRBJ1-2 TRBV28
TGTGCCAGCAGCCAACGACAGGGCGGTCTGTTCTTC CASSQRQGGLFF - TRBD1 TRBJ2-1 TRBV3-1/TRBV3-2
TGTGCCAGCAGCTTAGCGCAGCGGACTGAAGCTTTCTTT CASSLAQRTEAFF few - TRBJ1-1 TRBV7-2
TGTGCCAGCAGCGTGGGGACAGGGGGCTCCTACGAGCAGTACTTC CASSVGTGGSYEQYF once TRBD1 TRBJ2-7 TRBV9
TGTGCCAGCAGTGATCTTGGAGAAAGCTACATTAACTATGGCTACACCTTC CASSDLGESYINYGYTF - - TRBJ1-2 TRBV2
TGTGCCATTCCCCGGGGAAACACCATATATTTT CAIPRGNTIYF - - TRBJ1-3 TRBV13
TGTGCCTTCGACAGGGGTGGCACCGGGGAGCTGTTTTTT CAFDRGGTGELFF - TRBD1 TRBJ2-2 TRBV30
TGCGCCAGCAGCCAAGAAGAGGGTTGGCCATATGGCTACACCTTC CASSQEEGWPYGYTF - - TRBJ1-2 TRBV4-3
TGTGCCAGTACCGACCGGCGGGTTGAAAAACTGTTTTTT CASTDRRVEKLFF few - TRBJ1-4 TRBV19
TGTGCCTTTACGAGCTCTGGAAACACCATATATTTT CAFTSSGNTIYF - - TRBJ1-3 TRBV30
TGTGCCAGCGAGACCGACAGGTATAGCAATCAGCCCCAGCATTTT CASETDRYSNQPQHF - - TRBJ1-5 TRBV2
TGTGCCAGCAGTTTCTTGTCTAGCACAGATACGCAGTATTTT CASSFLSSTDTQYF - - TRBJ2-3 TRBV28
TGTGCCAGCAGCTTGGTCGGGATCGCTGAAGCTTTCTTT CASSLVGIAEAFF - - TRBJ1-1 TRBV5-6
TGTGCCATCAGTGATTGGGGTAGCGAGAGCTACAATGAGCAGTTCTTC CAISDWGSESYNEQFF - - TRBJ2-1 TRBV10-3
TGTGCCAGCAGCTTGGGTCCGGGACAGGGACAAGAGACCCAGTACTTC CASSLGPGQGQETQYF - TRBD1 TRBJ2-5 TRBV5-4
TGTGCCAGCAGCCAAGGGCCGGGGGAGCAGTACTTC CASSQGPGEQYF few - TRBJ2-7 TRBV3-1/TRBV3-2
TGCGCCAGCAGCCTTGGGGGGTTGGCAGAGACCCAGTACTTC CASSLGGLAETQYF - - TRBJ2-5 TRBV4-1
TGTGCCAGCAGCTTGACAGGCCCAGATACGCAGTATTTT CASSLTGPDTQYF - - TRBJ2-3 TRBV7-2
TGTGCCAGCAGTGAGATAACAGGGAGTGAGCAGTTCTTC CASSEITGSEQFF - - TRBJ2-1 TRBV6-4
TGCGCCAGCAGCTTGGGAGGAAACCCAGATACGCAGTATTTT CASSLGGNPDTQYF few - TRBJ2-3 TRBV5-1
TGCAGTGCTAGTCTGGCGGGAGGGTCGGTTGGCACAGATACGCAGTATTTT CSASLAGGSVGTDTQYF - TRBD2 TRBJ2-3 TRBV20-1
TGTGCCAGCAGCCAAGGGCCGAACCGGAGAGCTGGCGAGCAGTACTTC CASSQGPNRRAGEQYF - - TRBJ2-7 TRBV3-1/TRBV3-2
TGCGCCAGCAGCGGCGGGGTCAGCTCTGGAAACACCATATATTTT CASSGGVSSGNTIYF - - TRBJ1-3 TRBV4-1
TGTGCCAGCAGCTTGATGGGCTTTCAGTCCTACGAGCAGTACTTC CASSLMGFQSYEQYF - - TRBJ2-7 TRBV5-4